What follows describes a single T cell receptor beta chain. As yet, its antigen is unknown. CDR1 and CDR2 (germline): LNHDA, SQIVND (reference sequence). This CDR3 spans 15 amino acids. After removal of 5 bases from V and 7 bases from J, the junction contained 9 bases not matched to a gene. The data were obtained in a study of cytomegalovirus exposure and HLA in healthy donors. General study findings and limits: First-cohort TCR clusters were later found to tend to co-occur in the 120 validation repertoires. Cytomegalovirus association was listed for under 200 TCR beta chains.

Profiled with immunoSEQ multiplex PCR; TCRdb holds only in-frame clones, not every one. Counted here are about 330,000 clones, about 90% occurring once; the ten biggest clones make up roughly 1.2%. The receptor's source is a woman aged 25 to 39 in good health and CMV-seropositive. The sequenced sample consisted of PBMCs. The rearrangement joins TRBV19 to TRBJ2-1, with 9 bases identical to TRBD2. The CDR3 DNA reads as TGTGCCAGTAGTGATTTAGCGGGAGCGTCGAATGAGCAGTTCTTC. The encoded protein is CASSDLAGASNEQFF. Filled out from reference TRBV19 and TRBJ2-1, the complete variable domain reads DGGITQSPKYLFRKEGQNVTLSCEQNLNHDAMYWYRQDPGQGLRLIYYSQIVNDFQKGDIAEGYSVSREKKESFPLTVTSAQKNPTAFYLCASSDLAGASNEQFFGPGTRLTVL.